The TCR beta chain described here comes from a study of Ad26.COV2.S vaccination and SARS-CoV-2 variants. Germline-derived CDR1 and CDR2 are MNHEY and SMNVEV (reference sequence). The CDR3 runs 14 residues. V shed 6 bases and J 4 bases; nucleotides not matched to a gene: 8. Sequenced by immunoSEQ multiplex PCR; TCRdb stores in-frame clones only, minus some. The repertoire holds tens of thousands of clones, with 83% as singletons. The clonotype was recovered from a human donor who had recovered from COVID-19. The gene calls are TRBV27 and TRBJ1-1, with 7 bases identical to TRBD1. This specimen consisted of peripheral blood, obtained after recovery from COVID-19. In nucleotides, the CDR3 is TGTGCCAGCAGCTGGGACAGAGGCGGCACTGAAGCTTTCTTT. Amino acid sequence: CASSWDRGGTEAFF.